The 24 T cell receptor beta chains below were found in one sample sequenced in a study of T cell changes during pregnancy in multiple sclerosis. Data came from immunoSEQ multiplex PCR; TCRdb stores just in-frame clones and leaves some out. The sample shows about 55,000 clones, just under 90% of them seen only once. The source material was CD4+ T cells from peripheral blood mononuclear cells, sampled in the first trimester of pregnancy. The source is a female donor with multiple sclerosis, enrolled in a pregnancy study.

This chain links TRBV28 with TRBJ1-1; TRBD1 agrees at 10 bases. V lost 5 bases and J lost 4; bases outside the gene matches: 7. Germline V gene lookup returns CDR1 MDHEN and CDR2 SYDVKM. The CDR3 is 15 amino acids. The CDR3 region has the DNA TGTGCCAGCAGTGGCCGGGACAGGGGAGGCACTGAAGCTTTCTTT. This gives the protein CASSGRDRGGTEAFF.

This chain connects TRBV19 to TRBJ2-3, with 8 bases that match TRBD2. The J segment lost 4 bases and the V segment lost 6 bases, leaving 6 bases of the junction unmatched. Germline values: CDR1 LNHDA, CDR2 SQIVND (reference sequence). The CDR3 sequence is 14 residues long. CDR3 residues: CASSRTRGADTQYF. The CDR3 nucleotides read TGTGCCAGTAGCCGGACGCGGGGGGCAGATACGCAGTATTTT. The entire variable domain, with the rest obtained from reference TRBV19 and TRBJ2-3, is as follows: DGGITQSPKYLFRKEGQNVTLSCEQNLNHDAMYWYRQDPGQGLRLIYYSQIVNDFQKGDIAEGYSVSREKKESFPLTVTSAQKNPTAFYLCASSRTRGADTQYFGPGTRLTVL.

J is TRBJ2-2 and V is TRBV28, with 10 bases matching TRBD2. V was clipped by 2 bases and J by 6 bases; unmatched bases: 9. There are 17 residues in the CDR3. The germline V gene has CDR1 MDHEN and CDR2 SYDVKM. The CDR3 is CASSLDSGLAGAGELFF. CDR3 in DNA: TGTGCCAGCAGTTTAGATTCGGGGCTAGCGGGAGCCGGGGAGCTGTTTTTT.

The genes are TRBV19 and TRBJ2-2; 8 nucleotides align to TRBD1. Losses at the gene ends were 0 bases for V and 7 bases for J; bases not matched to a gene: 4. The CDR3 runs to 15 residues. Germline V gives CDR1 LNHDA, CDR2 SQIVND (reference sequence). DNA of the CDR3: TGTGCCAGTAGTATAGATGGACAGGGTCACGGGGAGCTGTTTTTT. It encodes CASSIDGQGHGELFF.

The rearrangement joins TRBV9 to TRBJ2-1; TRBD2 aligns across 11 bases. This CDR3 has 16 amino acids. J lost 9 bases, V lost 0 bases, and 8 bases had no gene match. The germline gives CDR1 SGDLS, CDR2 YYNGEE. The DNA for the CDR3 is TGTGCCAGCAGCGTAGATCTAGCGGGGGGCCCAGCTGAGCAGTTCTTC. Translating it yields CASSVDLAGGPAEQFF.

The chain has TRBV29-1 and TRBJ2-1; D may be TRBD1 (6 bases). From germline, CDR1 is SQVTM and CDR2 ANQGSEA. The CDR3 is 13 residues long. The V gene lost 7 bases and the J gene lost 9 bases, with 19 bases spanning the gap. The CDR3 sequence: CSGSSGEGGEQFF. The CDR3 nucleotides read TGCAGCGGATCGTCAGGGGAAGGGGGTGAGCAGTTCTTC.

The genes are TRBV5-6 and TRBJ2-5; the match to TRBD2 covers 8 bases. The CDR3 length is 14 residues. J was trimmed by 3 bases and V by 3 bases; bases with no gene match: 4. The germline V gene encodes CDR1 SGHDT and CDR2 YYEEEE. For the CDR3, the DNA is TGTGCCAGCAGCTCGCCGGGGGGGAAAGAGACCCAGTACTTC. Amino acids: CASSSPGGKETQYF.

This clone has more than one count but fewer than ten. The rearrangement uses TRBV30 and TRBJ1-1; no clear D. The length of the CDR3 is 13 residues. CDR1 and CDR2 (germline): GTSNPN, SVGIG (reference sequence). The V end was cut by 1 base, the J end by 2 bases, with 8 bases between. DNA of the CDR3: TGTGCCTGGAGTGGACGGGGAAACACTGAAGCTTTCTTT. It translates to CAWSGRGNTEAFF. The entire variable domain, with the rest obtained from reference TRBV30 and TRBJ1-1, is as follows: SQTIHQWPATLVQPVGSPLSLECTVEGTSNPNLYWYRQAAGRGLQLLFYSVGIGQISSEVPQNLSASRPQDRQFILSSKKLLLSDSGFYLCAWSGRGNTEAFFGQGTRLTVV.

The chain combines TRBV7-2 with TRBJ2-5; 10 positions match TRBD2. This CDR3 comprises 15 residues. The J segment lost 4 bases and the V segment lost 5 bases, leaving 7 bases of the junction unmatched. Germline assignment: CDR1 SGHTA and CDR2 FQGNSA. The CDR3 bases are TGTGCCAGCAGCGTAGGACTAGCGGACCGAGAGACCCAGTACTTC. This codes for CASSVGLADRETQYF.

The chain joins TRBV5-6 to TRBJ1-5; the D gene is possibly TRBD1 (5 bases). Germline assignment: CDR1 SGHDT and CDR2 YYEEEE. The V end was cut by 2 bases, the J end by 0 bases, with 12 bases between. CDR3 length: 16 residues. The CDR3 nucleotides are TGTGCCAGCAGCTTAAACGCAGGGATTAGCAATCAGCCCCAGCATTTT. As protein: CASSLNAGISNQPQHF.

This chain links TRBV11-2 with TRBJ1-3; D may be TRBD1 (6 bases). Germline loops: CDR1 SGHAT, CDR2 FQNNGV. The V gene lost 2 bases and the J gene lost 0 bases, with 11 bases spanning the gap. The CDR3 sequence is 16 residues long. CDR3 bases: TGTGCCAGCAGCTTACTCGAGGGGGTCTCTGGAAACACCATATATTTT. Its protein product is CASSLLEGVSGNTIYF.

This clone has only one observation. The chain is built from TRBV2 and TRBJ2-7, with 7 bases lining up with TRBD2. CDR1 is SNHLY and CDR2 is FYNNEI in the germline V gene. V lost 7 bases to trimming and J lost 7 bases; unmatched junction nucleotides: 10. This CDR3 contains 13 residues. The CDR3 sequence is CASNGPVGGEQYF. As DNA, the CDR3 is TGTGCCAGCAACGGACCCGTGGGGGGGGAGCAGTACTTC.

This rearrangement joins TRBV2 to TRBJ2-5; TRBD2 matches 12 bases. There are 14 residues in the CDR3. Germline assignment: CDR1 SNHLY and CDR2 FYNNEI. V dropped 4 bases and J dropped 6; count of bases not matched to a gene: 3. CDR3 in DNA: TGTGCCAGCAGTGCGACTAGCGGGAGAAAGACCCAGTACTTC. Its protein is CASSATSGRKTQYF.

This chain links TRBV7-9 with TRBJ2-2, with unresolved D. The germline gives CDR1 SEHNR, CDR2 FQNEAQ (reference sequence). CDR3 size: 17 residues. V gave up 0 bases and J gave up 9 bases, with 20 bases separating them. The CDR3 DNA is TGTGCCAGCAGCTTAGCTACGGCTCTAGTACTTAACAGGGAGCTGTTTTTT. Translating gives CASSLATALVLNRELFF.

This chain links TRBV7-6 with TRBJ2-1, with TRBD2 matching over 8 bases. The CDR3 loop spans 15 amino acids. With 4 bases clipped from V and 9 bases from J, the junction kept 11 bases outside the gene matches. Germline V gene lookup returns CDR1 SGHVS and CDR2 FNYEAQ. The chain's CDR3 is CASSSGLGGFSEQFF. The CDR3 DNA is TGTGCCAGCAGCTCGGGACTAGGAGGTTTCTCTGAGCAGTTCTTC.

The rearrangement links TRBV30 to TRBJ1-6; D gene uncertain. With 2 bases removed from V and 0 bases from J, the gap between germline ends came to 14 bases. Germline assignment: CDR1 GTSNPN and CDR2 SVGIG (reference sequence). The CDR3 loop spans 17 amino acids. CDR3 in amino acids: CAWSPLGTSSYNSPLHF. CDR3 DNA sequence: TGTGCCTGGAGTCCACTAGGTACTAGCTCCTATAATTCACCCCTCCACTTT. The whole variable domain, remainder taken from reference TRBV30 and TRBJ1-6, is SQTIHQWPATLVQPVGSPLSLECTVEGTSNPNLYWYRQAAGRGLQLLFYSVGIGQISSEVPQNLSASRPQDRQFILSSKKLLLSDSGFYLCAWSPLGTSSYNSPLHFGNGTRLTVT.

The chain recombines TRBV7-8 with TRBJ2-2; a weak D match, TRBD2 (5 bases). There are 16 residues in the CDR3. The germline V gene encodes CDR1 SGHVS and CDR2 FQNEAQ. Trimming removed 1 base from V and 4 bases from J, with 13 bases in between. DNA of the CDR3: TGTGCCAGCAGCTTAGGTACCTCCCGGGGCACCGGGGAGCTGTTTTTT. It yields the protein CASSLGTSRGTGELFF.

The rearrangement links TRBV27 to TRBJ1-4; D call uncertain. Germline CDR1 MNHEY, CDR2 SMNVEV (reference sequence). V shed 5 bases and J shed 0 bases, with 7 bases lying between them. The CDR3 has 14 amino acids. CDR3 DNA sequence: TGTGCCAGCAGTCTGAGGTCAACTAATGAAAAACTGTTTTTT. Its translation is CASSLRSTNEKLFF.

The V gene is TRBV28, the J gene TRBJ1-1, with D perhaps TRBD1 (5 bases). CDR1 and CDR2 (germline): MDHEN, SYDVKM. With 10 bases removed from V and 4 bases from J, the gap between germline ends came to 19 bases. CDR3 length: 14 amino acids. Here the CDR3 reads CAIQVGEEGTEAFF. The CDR3 nucleotides are TGTGCCATCCAGGTAGGGGAAGAAGGCACTGAAGCTTTCTTT.

The V gene is TRBV10-3, the J gene TRBJ1-1; 8 nucleotides align to TRBD1. This CDR3 has 17 residues. Trimming removed 4 bases from V and 2 bases from J; junction bases left unmatched: 12. The germline gives CDR1 ENHRY, CDR2 SYGVKD. This CDR3 is CAISVTSAAGGNTEAFF. CDR3 in DNA: TGTGCCATCAGTGTGACTTCGGCAGCAGGGGGCAACACTGAAGCTTTCTTT.

This chain joins TRBV7-2 and TRBJ2-1; 9 nucleotides agree with TRBD2. There are 15 residues in the CDR3. Trimming at V came to 3 bases and at J to 10 bases, leaving 10 bases not matched to a gene. From germline, CDR1 is SGHTA and CDR2 FQGNSA. The CDR3 protein is CASSFWSSGGREQFF. For the CDR3, the DNA is TGTGCCAGCAGCTTTTGGTCGAGCGGGGGGCGGGAGCAGTTCTTC. Together with reference TRBV7-2 and TRBJ2-1, the CDR3 gives the full variable domain: GAGVSQSPSNKVTEKGKDVELRCDPISGHTALYWYRQSLGQGLEFLIYFQGNSAPDKSGLPSDRFSAERTGGSVSTLTIQRTQQEDSAVYLCASSFWSSGGREQFFGPGTRLTVL.

The chain employs TRBV14 and TRBJ1-1; D unclear. The germline V gene encodes CDR1 SGHDN and CDR2 FVKESK. V lost 0 bases and J 3 bases, leaving 5 bases between the germline ends. CDR3 length: 13 residues. The CDR3 DNA reads TGTGCCAGCAGCCAAGACCGAGACACTGAAGCTTTCTTT. Protein: CASSQDRDTEAFF. The full variable domain, rest sourced from reference TRBV14 and TRBJ1-1, is EAGVTQFPSHSVIEKGQTVTLRCDPISGHDNLYWYRRVMGKEIKFLLHFVKESKQDESGMPNNRFLAERTGGTYSTLKVQPAELEDSGVYFCASSQDRDTEAFFGQGTRLTVV.

V usage is TRBV29-1 and J usage is TRBJ2-1; D uncertain. Trimming removed 4 bases at V and 0 bases at J, with 19 bases between. The CDR3 consists of 17 residues. From germline, CDR1 is SQVTM and CDR2 ANQGSEA. CDR3 sequence reads: CSVVSTENWSSYNEQFF. The CDR3 DNA is TGCAGCGTTGTTAGTACCGAGAACTGGAGCTCCTACAATGAGCAGTTCTTC.

The V and J genes are TRBV19 and TRBJ2-5; TRBD1 is a possible D gene (6 bases). From germline, CDR1 is LNHDA and CDR2 SQIVND (reference sequence). The CDR3 is 15 residues long. V was shortened by 5 bases and J by 5 bases, with 18 bases between the two germline ends. CDR3 in DNA: TGTGCCAGTAGTCTCAGACAGGTTCATGGGGAGACCCAGTACTTC. This sequence encodes CASSLRQVHGETQYF.